This note documents a single T cell receptor beta chain sequence. The germline V gene encodes CDR1 SGHAT and CDR2 FQDESV (reference sequence). Trimming pared 5 bases from V and 0 bases from J, leaving 10 bases between. The CDR3 extends over 14 amino acids. Per the original data handling: Amplification of reference gene primers provided the estimated nucleated cell counts. The repertoire was sequenced with immunoSEQ multiplex PCR; TCRdb's copy has only in-frame clones and lacks some. That table supplies the V and J calls and clone size; D and trimming were determined from the DNA. This sample has 95,000 to 150,000 clones; around 80% occur once, and the top ten carry around 16%. These data originate in a study of blood T cell repertoires in COVID-19.

The sequence came from a man between 60 and 70 years old with active or convalescent COVID-19. The rearrangement joins TRBV11-1 to TRBJ1-1; D unclear. Sequences were obtained from peripheral blood. DNA of the CDR3: TGTGCCAGCAGCCCCCGAGTCATGAACACTGAAGCTTTCTTT. It codes for CASSPRVMNTEAFF. Full variable domain (remainder filled in from reference TRBV11-1 and TRBJ1-1): EAEVAQSPRYKITEKSQAVAFWCDPISGHATLYWYRQILGQGPELLVQFQDESVVDDSQLPKDRFSAERLKGVDSTLKIQPAELGDSAMYLCASSPRVMNTEAFFGQGTRLTVV.